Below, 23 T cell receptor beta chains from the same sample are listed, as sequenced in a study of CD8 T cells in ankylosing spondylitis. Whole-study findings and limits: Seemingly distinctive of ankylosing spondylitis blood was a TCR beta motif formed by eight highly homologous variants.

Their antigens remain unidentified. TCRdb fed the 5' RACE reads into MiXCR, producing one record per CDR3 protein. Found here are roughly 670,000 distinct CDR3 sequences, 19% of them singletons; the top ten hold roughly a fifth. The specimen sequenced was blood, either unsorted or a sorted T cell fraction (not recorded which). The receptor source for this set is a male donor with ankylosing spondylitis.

Here the CDR3 DNA reads TGTGCCAGCAGCTTCCTCGGGACAGGGTCCTACGAGCAGTACTTC. Amino acids: CASSFLGTGSYEQYF. The chain is built from TRBV13 and TRBJ2-7, with 9 bases lining up with TRBD1. Germline CDR1 PRHDT, CDR2 FYEKMQ (reference sequence). There are 15 residues in the CDR3. V was pared by 3 bases and J by 1 base, with 4 bases of the junction left unmatched.

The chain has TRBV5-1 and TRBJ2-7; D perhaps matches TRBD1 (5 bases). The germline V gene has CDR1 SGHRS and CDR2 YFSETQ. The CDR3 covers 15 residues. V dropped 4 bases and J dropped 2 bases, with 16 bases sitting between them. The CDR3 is CASSPGQTLTYEQYF. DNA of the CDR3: TGCGCCAGCAGCCCAGGACAAACACTTACCTACGAGCAGTACTTC.

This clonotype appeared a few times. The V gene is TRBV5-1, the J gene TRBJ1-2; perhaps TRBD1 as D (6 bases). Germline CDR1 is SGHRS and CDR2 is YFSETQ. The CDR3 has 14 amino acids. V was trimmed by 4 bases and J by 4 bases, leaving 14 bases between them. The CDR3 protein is CASSGPDRFYGYTF. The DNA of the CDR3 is TGCGCCAGCAGCGGACCGGACAGATTCTATGGCTACACCTTC.

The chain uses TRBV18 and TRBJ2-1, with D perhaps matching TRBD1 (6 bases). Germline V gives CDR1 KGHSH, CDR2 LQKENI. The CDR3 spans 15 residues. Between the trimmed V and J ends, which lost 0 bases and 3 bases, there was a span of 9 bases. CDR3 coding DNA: TGTGCCAGCTCACCACCTATAGGGGGCTACAATGAGCAGTTCTTC. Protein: CASSPPIGGYNEQFF.

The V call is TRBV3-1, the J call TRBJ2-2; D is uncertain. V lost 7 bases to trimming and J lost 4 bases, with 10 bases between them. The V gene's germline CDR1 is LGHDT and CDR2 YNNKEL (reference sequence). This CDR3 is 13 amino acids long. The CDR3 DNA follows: TGTGCCAGCAAGATCGCCCTCACCGGGGAGCTGTTTTTT. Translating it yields CASKIALTGELFF.

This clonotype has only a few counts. This CDR3 is CSARDREKLFF. The CDR3 DNA reads as TGCAGTGCTAGAGACAGGGAAAAACTGTTTTTT. V and J are TRBV20-1 and TRBJ1-4, with D hard to call. The CDR3 consists of 11 residues. V was shortened by 0 bases and J by 8 bases, with 4 bases between the two germline ends. Germline loops: CDR1 DFQATT, CDR2 SNEGSKA (reference sequence).

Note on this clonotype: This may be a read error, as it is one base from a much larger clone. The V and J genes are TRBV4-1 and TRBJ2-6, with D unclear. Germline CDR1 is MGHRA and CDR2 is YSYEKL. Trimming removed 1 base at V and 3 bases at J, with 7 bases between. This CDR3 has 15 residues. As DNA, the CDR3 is TGCGCCAGCAGCCAAGTTGGGGTTGGGGCCAACGTCCTGACTTTC. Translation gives CASSQVGVGANVLTF.

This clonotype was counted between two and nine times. This chain's CDR3 is CASSQDRGVEAFF. CDR3 DNA: TGCGCCAGCAGCCAGGACAGGGGCGTTGAAGCTTTCTTT. The gene calls are TRBV5-1 and TRBJ1-1, with 9 bases fitting TRBD1. The CDR3 loop spans 13 amino acids. Trimming at V came to 4 bases and at J to 7 bases, leaving 5 bases not matched to a gene. Germline CDR1 reads SGHRS; CDR2 reads YFSETQ.

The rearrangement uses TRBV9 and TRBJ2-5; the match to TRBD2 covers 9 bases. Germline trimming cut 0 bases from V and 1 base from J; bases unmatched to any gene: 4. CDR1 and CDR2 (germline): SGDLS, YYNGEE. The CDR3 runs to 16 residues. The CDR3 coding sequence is TGTGCCAGCAGCGTAGCCAGCGGGGGGCTCCAAGAGACCCAGTACTTC. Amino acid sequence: CASSVASGGLQETQYF.

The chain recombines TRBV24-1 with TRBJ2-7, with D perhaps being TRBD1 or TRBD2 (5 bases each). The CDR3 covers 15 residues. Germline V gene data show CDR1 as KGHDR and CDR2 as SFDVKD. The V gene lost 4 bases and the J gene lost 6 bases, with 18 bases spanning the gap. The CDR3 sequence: CATSDPGRAPSEQYF. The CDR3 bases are TGTGCCACCAGTGACCCGGGACGGGCCCCAAGCGAGCAGTACTTC.

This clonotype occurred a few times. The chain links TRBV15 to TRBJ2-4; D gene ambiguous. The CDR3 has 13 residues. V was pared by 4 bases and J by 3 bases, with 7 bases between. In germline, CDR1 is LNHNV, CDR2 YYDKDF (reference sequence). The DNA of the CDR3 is TGTGCCACCAGCATTCACGACAAAAACATTCAGTACTTC. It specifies CATSIHDKNIQYF.

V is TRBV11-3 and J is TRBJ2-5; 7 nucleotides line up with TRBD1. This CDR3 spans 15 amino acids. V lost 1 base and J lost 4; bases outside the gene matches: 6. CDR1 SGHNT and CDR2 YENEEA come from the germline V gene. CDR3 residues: CASSLGGRGRETQYF. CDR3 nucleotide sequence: TGTGCCAGCAGCTTAGGTGGCAGGGGGAGAGAGACCCAGTACTTC. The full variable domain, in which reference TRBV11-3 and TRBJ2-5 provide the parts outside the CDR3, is EAGVVQSPRYKIIEKKQPVAFWCNPISGHNTLYWYLQNLGQGPELLIRYENEEAVDDSQLPKDRFSAERLKGVDSTLKIQPAELGDSAVYLCASSLGGRGRETQYFGPGTRLLVL.

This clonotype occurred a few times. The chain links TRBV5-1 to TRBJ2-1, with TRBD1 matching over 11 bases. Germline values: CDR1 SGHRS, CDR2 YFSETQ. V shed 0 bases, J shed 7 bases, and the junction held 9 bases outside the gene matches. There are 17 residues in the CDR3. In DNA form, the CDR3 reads TGCGCCAGCAGCTTGGGGCACCGGGACAGGGGGATGAATGAGCAGTTCTTC. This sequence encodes CASSLGHRDRGMNEQFF.

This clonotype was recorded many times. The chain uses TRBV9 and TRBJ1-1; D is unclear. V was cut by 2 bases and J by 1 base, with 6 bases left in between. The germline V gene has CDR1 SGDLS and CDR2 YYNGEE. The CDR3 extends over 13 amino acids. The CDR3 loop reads CASSVATNTEAFF. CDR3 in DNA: TGTGCCAGCAGCGTGGCCACGAACACTGAAGCTTTCTTT.

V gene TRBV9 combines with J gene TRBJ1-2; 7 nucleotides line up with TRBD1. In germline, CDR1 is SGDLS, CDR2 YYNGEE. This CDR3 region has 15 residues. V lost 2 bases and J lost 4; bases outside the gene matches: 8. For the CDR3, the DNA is TGTGCCAGCAGCGTGAGACAGGGAGGGGCCTATGGCTACACCTTC. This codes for CASSVRQGGAYGYTF. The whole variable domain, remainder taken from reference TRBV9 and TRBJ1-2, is DSGVTQTPKHLITATGQRVTLRCSPRSGDLSVYWYQQSLDQGLQFLIQYYNGEERAKGNILERFSAQQFPDLHSELNLSSLELGDSALYFCASSVRQGGAYGYTFGSGTRLTVV.

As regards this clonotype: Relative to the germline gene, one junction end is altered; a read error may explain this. The CDR3 region has the DNA TGTGCCAGCAGTGCCGACCTACTAGCGGACCCTCCCTTC. Residues: CASSADLLADPPF. The chain employs TRBV2 and TRBJ2-4; 8 positions match TRBD2. The CDR3 is 13 amino acids. From germline, CDR1 is SNHLY and CDR2 FYNNEI.

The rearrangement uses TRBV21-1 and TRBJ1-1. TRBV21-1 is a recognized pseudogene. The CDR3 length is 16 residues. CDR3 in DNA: TGTGCCAGCAGCAAAGCGGCGGACGGTGAGAACACTGAAGCTTTCTTT. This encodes CASSKAADGENTEAFF.

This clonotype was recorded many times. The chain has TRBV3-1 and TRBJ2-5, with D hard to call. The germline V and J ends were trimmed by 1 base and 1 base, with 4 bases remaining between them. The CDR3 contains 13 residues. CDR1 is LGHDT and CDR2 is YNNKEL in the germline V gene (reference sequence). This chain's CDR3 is CASSQVSQETQYF. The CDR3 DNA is TGTGCCAGCAGCCAAGTTTCCCAAGAGACCCAGTACTTC.

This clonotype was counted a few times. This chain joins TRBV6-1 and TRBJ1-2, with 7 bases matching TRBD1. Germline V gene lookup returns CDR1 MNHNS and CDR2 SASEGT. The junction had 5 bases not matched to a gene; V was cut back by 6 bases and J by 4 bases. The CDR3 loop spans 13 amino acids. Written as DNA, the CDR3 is TGTGCCAGCAGCGGCAGGGGGACCTATGGCTACACCTTC. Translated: CASSGRGTYGYTF.

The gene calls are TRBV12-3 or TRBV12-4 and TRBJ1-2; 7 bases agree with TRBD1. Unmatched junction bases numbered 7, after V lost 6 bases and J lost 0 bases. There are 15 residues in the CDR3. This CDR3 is CASSRDRATNYGYTF. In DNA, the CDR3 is TGTGCCAGCAGCCGAGACAGGGCGACTAACTATGGCTACACCTTC.

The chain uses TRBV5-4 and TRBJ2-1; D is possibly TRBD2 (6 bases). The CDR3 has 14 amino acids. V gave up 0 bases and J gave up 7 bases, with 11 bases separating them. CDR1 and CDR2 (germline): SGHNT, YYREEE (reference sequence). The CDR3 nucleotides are TGTGCCAGCAGCTTGGCGGGAGTAAGGAATGAGCAGTTCTTC. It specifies CASSLAGVRNEQFF.

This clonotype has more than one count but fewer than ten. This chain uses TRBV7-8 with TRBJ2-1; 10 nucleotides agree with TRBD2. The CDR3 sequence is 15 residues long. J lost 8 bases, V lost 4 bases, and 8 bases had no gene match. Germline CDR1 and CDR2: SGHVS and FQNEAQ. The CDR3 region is CASSSNSGGLDEQFF. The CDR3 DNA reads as TGTGCCAGCAGCTCCAATAGCGGGGGGCTGGATGAGCAGTTCTTC.

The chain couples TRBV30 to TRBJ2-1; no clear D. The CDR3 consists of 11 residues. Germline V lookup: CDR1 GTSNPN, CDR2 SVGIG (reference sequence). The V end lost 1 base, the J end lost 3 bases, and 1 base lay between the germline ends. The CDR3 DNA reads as TGTGCCTGGAGTGACTACAATGAGCAGTTCTTC. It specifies CAWSDYNEQFF. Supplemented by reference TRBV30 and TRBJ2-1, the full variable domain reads SQTIHQWPATLVQPVGSPLSLECTVEGTSNPNLYWYRQAAGRGLQLLFYSVGIGQISSEVPQNLSASRPQDRQFILSSKKLLLSDSGFYLCAWSDYNEQFFGPGTRLTVL.